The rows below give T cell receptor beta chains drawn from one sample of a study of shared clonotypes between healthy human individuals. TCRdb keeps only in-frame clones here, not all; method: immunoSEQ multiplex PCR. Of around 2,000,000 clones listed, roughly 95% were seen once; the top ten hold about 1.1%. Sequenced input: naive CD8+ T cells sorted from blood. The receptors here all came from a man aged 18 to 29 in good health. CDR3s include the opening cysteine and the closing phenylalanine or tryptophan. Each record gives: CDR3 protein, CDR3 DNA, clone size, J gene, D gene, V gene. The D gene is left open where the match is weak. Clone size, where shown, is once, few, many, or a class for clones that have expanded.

CASSPAGNTIYF TGTGCCAGCAGCCCCGCTGGAAACACCATATATTTT NA TRBJ1-3 NA TRBV28
CASSLGQGANYGYTF TGTGCCAGCAGCTTAGGACAGGGGGCGAACTATGGCTACACCTTC NA TRBJ1-2 TRBD1 TRBV13
CASSPEAGRTYEQYF TGCGCCAGCAGCCCTGAAGCGGGACGAACCTACGAGCAGTACTTC once TRBJ2-7 TRBD2 TRBV4-1
CASSSLNEKLFF TGTGCCAGCAGCTCCCTGAATGAAAAACTGTTTTTT NA TRBJ1-4 NA TRBV7-9
CASSQPGPREQYF TGCGCCAGCAGCCAACCGGGCCCCAGGGAGCAGTACTTC NA TRBJ2-7 NA TRBV4-1
CASSLPGTDNEQFF TGTGCCAGCAGTCTCCCCGGGACGGACAATGAGCAGTTCTTC NA TRBJ2-1 NA TRBV6-5
CASSNRGPNTEAFF TGTGCCAGCAGCAACAGGGGACCGAACACTGAAGCTTTCTTT NA TRBJ1-1 TRBD1 TRBV28
CASSTGTSYEQYF TGTGCCAGCAGCACCGGGACAAGCTACGAGCAGTACTTC NA TRBJ2-7 NA TRBV7-9
CASSMDGYEQYF TGTGCCAGTAGTATGGATGGTTACGAGCAGTACTTC NA TRBJ2-7 NA TRBV19
CAWSSTGGDSRSGANVLTF TGTGCCTGGAGTTCGACAGGGGGCGATAGTAGGTCTGGGGCCAACGTCCTGACTTTC once TRBJ2-6 TRBD1 TRBV30
CASSALRLAGVSDEQFF TGTGCCAGCAGTGCGCTTCGACTAGCGGGAGTTAGCGATGAGCAGTTCTTC NA TRBJ2-1 TRBD2 TRBV6-1
CASSLNLGDGALGEQYF TGCGCCAGCAGCCTCAACCTAGGGGACGGGGCACTTGGAGAGCAGTACTTC NA TRBJ2-7 NA TRBV4-3
CASSTSGTSAEQYF TGTGCCAGTAGTACCTCCGGGACTAGCGCCGAGCAGTACTTC NA TRBJ2-7 TRBD2 TRBV19
CASSVAGDPTEAFF TGTGCCAGCAGCGTAGCCGGGGACCCCACTGAAGCTTTCTTT NA TRBJ1-1 NA TRBV9
CASSLVPEYSNQPQHF TGTGCCAGCAGCTTAGTTCCAGAATATAGCAATCAGCCCCAGCATTTT NA TRBJ1-5 NA TRBV7-8
CASSLVEGVNTEAFF TGTGCCAGCAGCTTAGTGGAGGGGGTGAACACTGAAGCTTTCTTT NA TRBJ1-1 NA TRBV7-9
CASSLTHDRGTGELFF TGTGCCAGCAGCTTAACGCACGACAGGGGCACCGGGGAGCTGTTTTTT NA TRBJ2-2 TRBD1 TRBV7-3
CASSFGNKKLFF TGTGCCAGCAGCTTCGGAAATAAAAAACTGTTTTTT NA TRBJ1-4 NA TRBV7-9
CASSVSREVQYGYTF TGTGCCAGCAGCGTATCCAGGGAGGTCCAGTATGGCTACACCTTC NA TRBJ1-2 NA TRBV9
CASSLGGSPALHF TGCGCCAGCAGCTTGGGAGGATCTCCGGCCCTCCACTTT few TRBJ1-6 NA TRBV5-1
CASSLGQVNTGELFF TGTGCCAGCAGCTTGGGACAGGTGAACACCGGGGAGCTGTTTTTT NA TRBJ2-2 NA TRBV5-4
CASSHQATGPYEQYF TGCGCCAGCAGCCACCAAGCGACGGGACCCTACGAGCAGTACTTC NA TRBJ2-7 NA TRBV4-3
CASSQRESTYNEQFF TGCGCCAGCAGCCAGCGGGAGTCAACCTACAATGAGCAGTTCTTC NA TRBJ2-1 TRBD2 TRBV4-1
CASSFPDTALTQYF TGTGCCAGCAGTTTCCCGGATACGGCCCTTACGCAGTATTTT NA TRBJ2-3 NA TRBV27
CASSMTGGSYEQYF TGTGCCAGTTCGATGACAGGGGGCTCCTACGAGCAGTACTTC NA TRBJ2-7 TRBD1 TRBV19
CASSKRETRRNIQYF TGTGCCAGCAGCAAAAGAGAGACTAGAAGAAACATTCAGTACTTC NA TRBJ2-4 NA TRBV21-1
CASSPDGLYEQYF TGTGCCAGCAGCCCAGACGGACTCTACGAGCAGTACTTC NA TRBJ2-7 NA TRBV7-9
CASREVNTEAFF TGTGCCAGCAGGGAGGTGAACACTGAAGCTTTCTTT NA TRBJ1-1 NA TRBV28
CASSSVNTEAFF TGTGCCAGCAGCTCAGTGAACACTGAAGCTTTCTTT NA TRBJ1-1 NA TRBV13
CASSPLAGTRPYEQYF TGTGCCAGCTCACCACTGGCCGGGACAAGACCCTACGAGCAGTACTTC NA TRBJ2-7 NA TRBV18
CASSHREQTFYEQYF TGCGCCAGCAGCCACAGGGAACAAACGTTCTACGAGCAGTACTTC NA TRBJ2-7 NA TRBV4-1
CASSLDKDSNQPQHF TGTGCCAGCAGCTTGGACAAGGATAGCAATCAGCCCCAGCATTTT NA TRBJ1-5 NA TRBV7-2
CASSQREGNTEAFF TGTGCCAGCAGCCAAAGGGAGGGGAACACTGAAGCTTTCTTT NA TRBJ1-1 NA TRBV4-2
CASSFGLNTGELFF TGTGCCAGCAGTTTCGGACTTAACACCGGGGAGCTGTTTTTT NA TRBJ2-2 NA TRBV6-5
CASSLSAVGRAEQYF TGTGCCAGCAGTTTAAGCGCGGTAGGCCGGGCCGAGCAGTACTTC NA TRBJ2-7 NA TRBV27
CASSVGPGTEAFF TGTGCCAGCAGCGTAGGCCCTGGCACTGAAGCTTTCTTT once TRBJ1-1 NA TRBV9
CASAEGEIGYTF TGTGCCAGCGCAGAGGGGGAAATTGGCTACACCTTC once TRBJ1-2 NA TRBV10-3
CASSLPSGRAKNIQYF TGTGCCAGCAGCCTCCCATCGGGTCGAGCCAAAAACATTCAGTACTTC NA TRBJ2-4 NA TRBV7-9
CASSSGTNNYGYTF TGTGCCAGCAGTTCGGGCACCAACAACTATGGCTACACCTTC few TRBJ1-2 NA TRBV6-5
CASSAREGNEQYF TGTGCCAGCAGCGCCCGCGAAGGTAACGAGCAGTACTTC NA TRBJ2-7 NA TRBV13
CASSFGTGAVDTQYF TGTGCCAGCAGTTTTGGTACAGGGGCCGTTGATACGCAGTATTTT NA TRBJ2-3 TRBD1 TRBV27
CASSLRGAIGQPQHF TGTGCCAGCAGTTTAAGGGGGGCAATCGGTCAGCCCCAGCATTTT NA TRBJ1-5 NA TRBV28
CASSAGQGASYNEQFF TGTGCCAGCAGCGCAGGACAGGGAGCCTCCTACAATGAGCAGTTCTTC NA TRBJ2-1 TRBD1 TRBV7-9
CASSLGSPYLSGPSLDEQYF TGTGCCAGCAGCTTAGGAAGCCCTTATTTATCGGGACCCTCTCTCGACGAGCAGTACTTC NA TRBJ2-7 NA TRBV13
CASSVEGWTSYNEQFF TGTGCCAGCAGCGTAGAGGGCTGGACTTCCTACAATGAGCAGTTCTTC NA TRBJ2-1 NA TRBV9